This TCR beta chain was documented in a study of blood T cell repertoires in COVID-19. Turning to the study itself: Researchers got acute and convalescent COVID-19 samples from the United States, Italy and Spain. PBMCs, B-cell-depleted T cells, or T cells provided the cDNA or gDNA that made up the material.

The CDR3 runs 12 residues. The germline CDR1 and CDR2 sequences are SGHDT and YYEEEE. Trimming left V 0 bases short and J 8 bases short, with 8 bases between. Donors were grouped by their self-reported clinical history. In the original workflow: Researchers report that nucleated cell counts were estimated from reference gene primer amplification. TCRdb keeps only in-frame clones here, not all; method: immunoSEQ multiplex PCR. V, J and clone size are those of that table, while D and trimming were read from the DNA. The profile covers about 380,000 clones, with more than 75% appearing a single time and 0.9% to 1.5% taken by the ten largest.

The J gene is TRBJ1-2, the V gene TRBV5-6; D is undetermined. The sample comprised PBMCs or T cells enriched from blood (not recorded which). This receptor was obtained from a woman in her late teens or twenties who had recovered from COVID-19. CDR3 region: CASSLVGGGYTF. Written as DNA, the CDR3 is TGTGCCAGCAGCTTGGTGGGAGGCGGCTACACCTTC.